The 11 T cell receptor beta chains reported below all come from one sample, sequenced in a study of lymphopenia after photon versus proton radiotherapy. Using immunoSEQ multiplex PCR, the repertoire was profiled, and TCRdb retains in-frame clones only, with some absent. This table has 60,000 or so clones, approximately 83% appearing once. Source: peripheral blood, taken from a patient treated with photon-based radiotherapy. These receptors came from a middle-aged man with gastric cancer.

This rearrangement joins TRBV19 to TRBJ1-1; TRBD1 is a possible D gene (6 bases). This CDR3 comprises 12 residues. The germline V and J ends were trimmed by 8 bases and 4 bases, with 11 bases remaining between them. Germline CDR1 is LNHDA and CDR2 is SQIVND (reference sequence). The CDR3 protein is CASQQGLTEAFF. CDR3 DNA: TGTGCCAGTCAACAGGGTCTCACTGAAGCTTTCTTT.

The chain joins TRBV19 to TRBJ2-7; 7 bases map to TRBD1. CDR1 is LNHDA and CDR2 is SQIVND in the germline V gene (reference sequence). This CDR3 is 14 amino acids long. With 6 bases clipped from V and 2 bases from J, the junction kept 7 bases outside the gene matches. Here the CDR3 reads CASRRDSTAYEQYF. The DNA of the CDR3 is TGTGCCAGTAGGAGGGACAGTACGGCCTACGAGCAGTACTTC.

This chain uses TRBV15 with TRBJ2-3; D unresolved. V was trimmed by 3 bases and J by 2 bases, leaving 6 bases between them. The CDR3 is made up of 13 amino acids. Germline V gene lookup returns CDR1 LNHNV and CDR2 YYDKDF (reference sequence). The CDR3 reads CATSSLDTDTQYF. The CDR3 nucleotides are TGTGCCACCAGCAGCCTAGACACAGATACGCAGTATTTT. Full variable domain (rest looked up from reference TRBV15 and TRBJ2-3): DAMVIQNPRYQVTQFGKPVTLSCSQTLNHNVMYWYQQKSSQAPKLLFHYYDKDFNNEADTPDNFQSRRPNTSFCFLDIRSPGLGDTAMYLCATSSLDTDTQYFGPGTRLTVL.

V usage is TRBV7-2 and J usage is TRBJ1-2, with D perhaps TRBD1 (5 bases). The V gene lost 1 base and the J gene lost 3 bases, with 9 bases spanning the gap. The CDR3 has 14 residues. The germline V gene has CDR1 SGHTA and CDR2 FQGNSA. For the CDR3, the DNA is TGTGCCAGCAGCTTAGAGGGGCTTGACTATGGCTACACCTTC. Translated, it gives CASSLEGLDYGYTF.

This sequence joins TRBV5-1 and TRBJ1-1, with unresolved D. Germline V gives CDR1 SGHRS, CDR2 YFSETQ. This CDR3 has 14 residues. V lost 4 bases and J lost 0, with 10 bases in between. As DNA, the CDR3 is TGCGCCAGCAGCGGATCCGGAGTGAACACTGAAGCTTTCTTT. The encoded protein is CASSGSGVNTEAFF.

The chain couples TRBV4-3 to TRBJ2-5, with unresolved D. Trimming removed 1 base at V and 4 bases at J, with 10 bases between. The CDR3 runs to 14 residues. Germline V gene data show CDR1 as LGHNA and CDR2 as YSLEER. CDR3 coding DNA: TGCGCCAGCAGCCAAGCTCCAGTAGGAGAGACCCAGTACTTC. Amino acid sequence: CASSQAPVGETQYF.

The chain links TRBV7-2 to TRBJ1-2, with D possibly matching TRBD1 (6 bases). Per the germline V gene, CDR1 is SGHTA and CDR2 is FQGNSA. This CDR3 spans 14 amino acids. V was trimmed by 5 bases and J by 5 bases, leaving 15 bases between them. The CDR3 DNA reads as TGTGCCAGCAGCGTCGGGGGGGCGCGATATGGCTACACCTTC. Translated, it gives CASSVGGARYGYTF.

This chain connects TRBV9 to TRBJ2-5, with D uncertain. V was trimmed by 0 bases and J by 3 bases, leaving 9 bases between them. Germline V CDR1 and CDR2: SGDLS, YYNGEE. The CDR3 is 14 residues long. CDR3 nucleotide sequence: TGTGCCAGCAGCGTAGGGCTATCTAAAGAGACCCAGTACTTC. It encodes CASSVGLSKETQYF.

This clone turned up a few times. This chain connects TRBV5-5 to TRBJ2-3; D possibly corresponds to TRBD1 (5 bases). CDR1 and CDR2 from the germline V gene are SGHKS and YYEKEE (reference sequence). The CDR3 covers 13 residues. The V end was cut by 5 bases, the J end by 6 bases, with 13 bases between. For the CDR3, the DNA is TGTGCCAGCAGAGGGCAGGGTATCGATACGCAGTATTTT. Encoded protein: CASRGQGIDTQYF.

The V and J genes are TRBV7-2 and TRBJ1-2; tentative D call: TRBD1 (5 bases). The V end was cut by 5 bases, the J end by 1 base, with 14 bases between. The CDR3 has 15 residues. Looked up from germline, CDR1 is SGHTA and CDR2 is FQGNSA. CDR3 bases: TGTGCCAGCAGCCCCGGGCGGGACGGTAACTATGGCTACACCTTC. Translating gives CASSPGRDGNYGYTF.

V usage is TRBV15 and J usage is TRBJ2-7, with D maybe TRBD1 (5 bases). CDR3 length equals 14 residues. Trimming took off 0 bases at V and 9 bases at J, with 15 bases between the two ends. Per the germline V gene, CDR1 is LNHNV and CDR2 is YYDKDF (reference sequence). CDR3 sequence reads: CATSRDSPGSGQYF. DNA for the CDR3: TGTGCCACCAGCAGAGATAGTCCAGGGTCTGGGCAGTACTTC.